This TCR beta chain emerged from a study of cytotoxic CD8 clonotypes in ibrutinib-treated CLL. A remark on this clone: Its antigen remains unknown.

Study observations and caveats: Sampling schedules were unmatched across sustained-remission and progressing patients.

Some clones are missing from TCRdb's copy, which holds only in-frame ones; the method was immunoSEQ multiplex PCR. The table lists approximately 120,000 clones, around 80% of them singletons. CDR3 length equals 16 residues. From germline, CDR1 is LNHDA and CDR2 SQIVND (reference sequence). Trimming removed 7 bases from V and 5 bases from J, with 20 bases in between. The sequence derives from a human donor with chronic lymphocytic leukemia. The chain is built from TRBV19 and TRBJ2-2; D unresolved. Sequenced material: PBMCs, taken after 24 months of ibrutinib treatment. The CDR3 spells CASKQGLGRRTGELFF. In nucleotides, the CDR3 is TGTGCCAGTAAGCAAGGATTGGGCCGAAGAACCGGGGAGCTGTTTTTT.